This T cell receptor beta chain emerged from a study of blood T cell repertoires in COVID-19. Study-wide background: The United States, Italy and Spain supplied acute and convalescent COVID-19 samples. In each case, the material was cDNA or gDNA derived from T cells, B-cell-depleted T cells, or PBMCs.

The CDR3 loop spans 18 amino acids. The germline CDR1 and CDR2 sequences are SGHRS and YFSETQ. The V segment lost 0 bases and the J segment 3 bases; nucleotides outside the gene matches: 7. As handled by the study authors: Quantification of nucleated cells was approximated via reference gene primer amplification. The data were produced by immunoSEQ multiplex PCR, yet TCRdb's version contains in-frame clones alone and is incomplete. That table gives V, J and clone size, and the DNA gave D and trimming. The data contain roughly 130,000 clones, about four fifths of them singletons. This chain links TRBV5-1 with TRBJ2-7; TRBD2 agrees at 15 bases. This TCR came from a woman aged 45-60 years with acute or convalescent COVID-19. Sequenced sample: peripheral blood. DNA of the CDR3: TGCGCCAGCAGCTTGGGTCTGGGACTAGCGGGGGGCTTCTACGAGCAGTACTTC. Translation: CASSLGLGLAGGFYEQYF.